This T cell receptor (beta chain) derives from a study of post-analysis software for immune sequencing data. Study context: Relapsing-remitting, secondary progressive and progressive-relapsing courses of multiple sclerosis were included.

The table lists this clonotype with a few counts. Its cognate antigen is unknown. The CDR3 length is 14 residues. Looked up from germline, CDR1 is MDHEN and CDR2 is SYDVKM. Trimming cost V 4 bases and J 4 bases; bases outside gene matches: 1. Presence of unique molecular identifiers characterized the TCR beta cDNA libraries. TCRdb processed the PCR reads anew with MiXCR; each CDR3 protein has one entry. The profile shows around 710,000 distinct CDR3 sequences, about half of them singletons. Regarding the study as a whole: Higher frequency in patients than in controls was seen for several TRBV segments, with TRBV5-6, TRBV5-1 and TRBV20-1 among them. Normalized Chao1 diversity was significantly lower in multiple sclerosis patients than in controls.

The TCR sequence derives from a girl between 5 and 17 years old with multiple sclerosis. The chain couples TRBV28 to TRBJ2-5, with 12 nucleotides matching TRBD2. Sample: blood. The chain's CDR3 is CASSWGLAGETQYF. The CDR3 nucleotides are TGTGCCAGCAGTTGGGGACTAGCGGGAGAGACCCAGTACTTC.